These 25 T cell receptor beta chains originate from one sample sequenced in a study of lymphopenia after photon versus proton radiotherapy. This table comes from immunoSEQ multiplex PCR, and its TCRdb copy is limited to in-frame clones, with some not included. The sample consists of 15,000 to 20,000 clones, 84% of them appearing once. The sample in question was peripheral blood, obtained from a patient treated with proton-based radiotherapy. The receptors derive from a man in his 70s with pancreatic cancer.

The chain is built from TRBV2 and TRBJ2-2; a weak D match, TRBD1 (5 bases). V was trimmed by 3 bases and J by 1 base, leaving 6 bases between them. The CDR3 sequence is 14 residues long. The germline CDR1 and CDR2 sequences are SNHLY and FYNNEI. The CDR3 protein is CASSDQGNTGELFF. The CDR3 nucleotides are TGTGCCAGCAGTGACCAGGGGAACACCGGGGAGCTGTTTTTT.

The chain links TRBV10-3 to TRBJ2-1; 8 bases map to TRBD2. Trimming at V came to 8 bases and at J to 7 bases, leaving 10 bases not matched to a gene. The V gene's germline CDR1 is ENHRY and CDR2 SYGVKD. The CDR3 is 14 amino acids. CDR3 in amino acids: CAIAGREVGNEQFF. CDR3 DNA: TGTGCCATCGCGGGGCGGGAGGTAGGAAATGAGCAGTTCTTC.

J is TRBJ2-5 and V is TRBV5-4; 13 bases align to TRBD2. V lost 3 bases and J lost 4; bases outside the gene matches: 6. CDR3 length: 16 amino acids. The germline V gene has CDR1 SGHNT and CDR2 YYREEE (reference sequence). Here the CDR3 DNA reads TGTGCCAGCAGCTCTTGGACTAGCGGGAGAGGAGAGACCCAGTACTTC. Translated: CASSSWTSGRGETQYF. The full variable domain, with the rest looked up from reference TRBV5-4 and TRBJ2-5, is ETGVTQSPTHLIKTRGQQVTLRCSSQSGHNTVSWYQQALGQGPQFIFQYYREEENGRGNFPPRFSGLQFPNYSSELNVNALELDDSALYLCASSSWTSGRGETQYFGPGTRLLVL.

This clone was observed a few times. This chain links TRBV19 with TRBJ1-2, with D possibly TRBD1 on 6 matching bases. V gave up 0 bases and J gave up 8 bases, with 13 bases separating them. The CDR3 loop spans 14 amino acids. CDR1 is LNHDA and CDR2 is SQIVND in the germline V gene (reference sequence). The CDR3 loop reads CASSIDSAGAGYTF. The CDR3 DNA sequence: TGTGCCAGTAGTATAGACTCAGCGGGGGCCGGCTACACCTTC.

This sequence joins TRBV9 and TRBJ1-2; a weak D match, TRBD1 (5 bases). V lost 4 bases, J lost 3 bases, and 13 bases lay in between. In germline, CDR1 is SGDLS, CDR2 YYNGEE. The CDR3 length is 14 residues. The CDR3 sequence: CASSSVQGHYGYTF. CDR3 nucleotide sequence: TGTGCCAGCAGCAGTGTCCAGGGTCACTATGGCTACACCTTC.

The genes are TRBV18 and TRBJ2-3; D not resolved. The CDR3 is made up of 14 amino acids. The germline V gene has CDR1 KGHSH and CDR2 LQKENI. Trimming stripped 4 bases from V and 1 base from J, with 9 bases between. Here the CDR3 DNA reads TGTGCCAGCTCACTTGTGGACGGCACAGATACGCAGTATTTT. This encodes CASSLVDGTDTQYF.

The chain recombines TRBV5-6 with TRBJ2-3; D ambiguous. Trimming stripped 0 bases from V and 5 bases from J, with 10 bases between. Looked up from germline, CDR1 is SGHDT and CDR2 is YYEEEE. The length of the CDR3 is 14 residues. The CDR3 region is CASSLGLLRDTQYF. The CDR3 DNA follows: TGTGCCAGCAGCTTGGGGCTGCTAAGAGATACGCAGTATTTT.

This chain joins TRBV7-8 and TRBJ2-1; TRBD1 agrees at 10 bases. CDR3 length equals 17 residues. CDR1 is SGHVS and CDR2 is FQNEAQ in the germline V gene. The V gene end was trimmed by 5 bases and the J gene end by 6 bases; junction bases not matched to a gene: 13. The CDR3 here is CASSLRPRDRGTNEQFF. CDR3 DNA: TGTGCCAGCAGCCTTAGGCCCCGGGACAGGGGCACCAATGAGCAGTTCTTC.

This clone turned up a few times. This sequence joins TRBV7-3 and TRBJ2-1, with 8 bases that match TRBD2. The CDR3 is 15 residues long. Germline CDR1 reads SGHTA; CDR2 reads FQGTGA. Germline trimming cut 2 bases from V and 9 bases from J; bases unmatched to any gene: 9. CDR3 in amino acids: CASSLDTPGLGEQFF. CDR3 bases: TGTGCCAGCAGCTTAGACACACCGGGACTAGGTGAGCAGTTCTTC.

This clone was observed a few times. This chain joins TRBV19 and TRBJ1-1; no clear D. The germline gives CDR1 LNHDA, CDR2 SQIVND (reference sequence). The CDR3 is 11 residues long. V shed 7 bases and J shed 1 base, with 4 bases lying between them. The CDR3 region has the DNA TGTGCCAGTATAGGGAACACTGAAGCTTTCTTT. It translates to CASIGNTEAFF.

The V call is TRBV5-6, the J call TRBJ2-1; a weak D match, TRBD2 (6 bases). V was cut by 0 bases and J by 7 bases, with 23 bases left in between. The CDR3 extends over 18 amino acids. CDR1 is SGHDT and CDR2 is YYEEEE in the germline V gene. The CDR3 is CASSLALRFAGTGNEQFF. CDR3 DNA sequence: TGTGCCAGCAGCTTGGCCCTCCGTTTCGCGGGGACGGGGAATGAGCAGTTCTTC.

The J gene is TRBJ1-1, the V gene TRBV19, with 8 bases that match TRBD1. Germline trimming cut 8 bases from V and 3 bases from J; bases unmatched to any gene: 8. The CDR3 totals 14 residues. Germline lookup yields CDR1 LNHDA and CDR2 SQIVND (reference sequence). This chain's CDR3 is CASQRDRWDTEAFF. As DNA, the CDR3 is TGTGCCAGTCAGAGGGACAGGTGGGACACTGAAGCTTTCTTT.

The chain carries TRBV7-2 and TRBJ1-1; D is possibly TRBD1 (6 bases). This CDR3 is 13 amino acids long. The V and J ends lost 8 bases and 0 bases respectively, with 10 bases between them. Germline assignment: CDR1 SGHTA and CDR2 FQGNSA. In DNA form, the CDR3 reads TGTGCCAGCGGCGGACAGTTGAACACTGAAGCTTTCTTT. Protein: CASGGQLNTEAFF.

The V call is TRBV2, the J call TRBJ1-1; 9 bases align to TRBD1. Germline trimming cut 5 bases from V and 4 bases from J; bases unmatched to any gene: 5. The CDR3 sequence is 14 residues long. CDR1 is SNHLY, CDR2 FYNNEI, per germline. In DNA, the CDR3 is TGTGCCAGCAGTTATGAGGGACAGGGCACTGAAGCTTTCTTT. It codes for CASSYEGQGTEAFF.

The chain carries TRBV27 and TRBJ2-5; TRBD1 aligns across 8 bases. V lost 2 bases to trimming and J lost 4 bases; unmatched junction nucleotides: 6. CDR1 and CDR2 (germline): MNHEY, SMNVEV (reference sequence). There are 15 residues in the CDR3. The CDR3 sequence: CASSLLAGGIETQYF. For the CDR3, the DNA is TGTGCCAGCAGTTTACTGGCAGGGGGCATAGAGACCCAGTACTTC.

The table lists this clone with a few counts. The CDR3 does not end in the conserved phenylalanine or tryptophan, so this is likely a read error. The limits of the CDR3 on the DNA are not certain, so only TCRdb's listed CDR3 is given. The rearrangement links TRBV30 to TRBJ1-4; TRBD1, as called in the table, went unchecked against the DNA. Ends included, the CDR3 has 13 residues. Germline values: CDR1 GTSNPN, CDR2 SVGIG (reference sequence). The CDR3 region is CAWSVRRGPYVLV.

The chain combines TRBV19 with TRBJ2-1, with D maybe TRBD2 (5 bases). The ends were cut back, 11 bases at V and 4 bases at J, with 21 bases in the middle. The CDR3 sequence is 15 residues long. Per germline, CDR1 LNHDA and CDR2 SQIVND (reference sequence). The chain's CDR3 is CAGGCGRRNYNEQFF. The CDR3 DNA reads as TGTGCCGGCGGGTGTGGCAGGAGGAATTACAATGAGCAGTTCTTC.

This rearrangement joins TRBV4-1 to TRBJ2-3; D perhaps matches TRBD1 (6 bases). CDR3 size: 15 residues. The V gene's germline CDR1 is MGHRA and CDR2 YSYEKL. V dropped 5 bases and J dropped 3 bases, with 15 bases sitting between them. Here the CDR3 DNA reads TGCGCCAGCAGCTCCCCTTCGACAGGAACAGATACGCAGTATTTT. This sequence encodes CASSSPSTGTDTQYF.

CDR3 residues: CASSLEGASGTGELFF. DNA of the CDR3: TGTGCCAGCAGCTTAGAGGGGGCTTCGGGCACCGGGGAGCTGTTTTTT. The chain carries TRBV7-2 and TRBJ2-2, with TRBD1 matching over 7 bases. The CDR3 runs to 16 residues. Germline trimming cut 1 base from V and 4 bases from J; bases unmatched to any gene: 6. Germline V gene sequence: CDR1 SGHTA, CDR2 FQGNSA.

The rearrangement links TRBV5-6 to TRBJ1-4; the D is unclear. The CDR3 loop spans 13 amino acids. Per the germline V gene, CDR1 is SGHDT and CDR2 is YYEEEE. The V and J ends lost 0 bases and 8 bases respectively, with 8 bases between them. The CDR3: CASSLGRTEKLFF. In DNA, the CDR3 is TGTGCCAGCAGCTTGGGGCGGACGGAAAAACTGTTTTTT.

This clone was detected only a few times. The chain combines TRBV19 with TRBJ2-1; 12 bases line up with TRBD1. With 4 bases clipped from V and 9 bases from J, the junction kept 7 bases outside the gene matches. The CDR3 loop spans 15 amino acids. Per germline, CDR1 LNHDA and CDR2 SQIVND (reference sequence). The CDR3 sequence is CASSTRDRGRLEQFF. CDR3 coding DNA: TGTGCCAGTAGTACCCGGGACAGGGGGCGTCTTGAGCAGTTCTTC.

The chain has TRBV6-1 and TRBJ2-7; 11 bases agree with TRBD2. Germline CDR1 MNHNS, CDR2 SASEGT. This CDR3 region has 16 residues. The junction had 3 bases not matched to a gene; V was cut back by 1 base and J by 1 base. The CDR3 DNA reads as TGTGCCAGCAGTGAAGGACTAGCGGGGCCGTCCTACGAGCAGTACTTC. This sequence encodes CASSEGLAGPSYEQYF.

The rearrangement links TRBV7-8 to TRBJ2-3; tentative D call: TRBD1 (6 bases). V dropped 5 bases and J dropped 0 bases, with 12 bases sitting between them. Per the germline V gene, CDR1 is SGHVS and CDR2 is FQNEAQ. The length of the CDR3 is 15 residues. CDR3 sequence reads: CASSRSGTSTDTQYF. In nucleotides, the CDR3 is TGTGCCAGCAGCCGCTCCGGGACAAGCACAGATACGCAGTATTTT.

This rearrangement joins TRBV11-2 to TRBJ2-1, with a tentative D call TRBD1 (6 bases). Germline lookup yields CDR1 SGHAT and CDR2 FQNNGV. This CDR3 spans 14 amino acids. Trimming shortened V by 1 base and J by 16 bases, and 20 bases separated the two germline ends. The CDR3 nucleotides read TGTGCCAGCAGCTTAGGAGGATCGCTGGGGGCAACATTCTTC. Its translation: CASSLGGSLGATFF.

For this clone: This sample also contains other DNA sequences that code for the same CDR3. This sequence joins TRBV2 and TRBJ1-6; D remains unclear. The CDR3 has 14 amino acids. V was pared by 5 bases and J by 6 bases, with 11 bases between. Germline V lookup: CDR1 SNHLY, CDR2 FYNNEI. The CDR3: CASSPIHINSPLHF. CDR3 nucleotides: TGTGCCAGCAGTCCCATCCATATTAATTCACCCCTCCACTTT.